The next 23 T cell receptor beta chains were all read from a single sample in a study of neurological immune-mediated disorders. Each CDR3 protein is one row after TCRdb ran MiXCR on the 5' RACE reads. The sample holds roughly 48,000 distinct CDR3 sequences, over 10% seen once. Time point reported: longitudinal time-point 2. Sequenced sample: PBMCs. Every receptor here comes from a male donor with HTLV-1-associated myelopathy (HAM/TSP).

The chain recombines TRBV7-2 with TRBJ1-5; D call uncertain. Germline CDR1 reads SGHTA; CDR2 reads FQGNSA. V was pared by 1 base and J by 6 bases, with 13 bases between. This CDR3 has 15 residues. The DNA of the CDR3 is TGTGCCAGCAGCTTAGTGGCGGGCGCCGGTCAGCCCCAGCATTTT. Translating gives CASSLVAGAGQPQHF.

Comments on this clonotype: Given a much more abundant clone one base away, this may be a read error. V and J are TRBV3-1 and TRBJ2-3; D tentatively fits TRBD1 or TRBD2 (5 bases each). The CDR3 contains 15 residues. Germline loops: CDR1 LGHDT, CDR2 YNNKEL (reference sequence). The CDR3 is CASSQIGAPTDTRYF. The CDR3 bases are TGTGCCAGCAGCCAGATCGGGGCCCCCACAGATACGCGGTATTTT.

The sample holds many counts of this clonotype. This chain joins TRBV5-1 and TRBJ2-3; weak D call: TRBD1 (6 bases). With 3 bases removed from V and 8 bases from J, the gap between germline ends came to 16 bases. The V gene's germline CDR1 is SGHRS and CDR2 YFSETQ. The CDR3 totals 14 residues. The CDR3 here is CASSSQGGRSTQYF. The CDR3, as DNA: TGCGCCAGCAGCTCACAGGGTGGGCGAAGTACGCAGTATTTT.

The J gene is TRBJ2-5, the V gene TRBV7-9; D may be TRBD1 (6 bases). Looked up from germline, CDR1 is SEHNR and CDR2 is FQNEAQ (reference sequence). Trimming removed 1 base at V and 1 base at J, with 10 bases between. This CDR3 is built from 15 residues. This CDR3 is CASSLGGGSQETQYF. The CDR3 DNA follows: TGTGCCAGCAGCTTAGGAGGGGGTTCCCAAGAGACCCAGTACTTC. The complete variable domain, with remaining parts taken from reference TRBV7-9 and TRBJ2-5, reads DTGVSQNPRHKITKRGQNVTFRCDPISEHNRLYWYRQTLGQGPEFLTYFQNEAQLEKSRLLSDRFSAERPKGSFSTLEIQRTEQGDSAMYLCASSLGGGSQETQYFGPGTRLLVL.

This clonotype was seen at least ten times. V gene TRBV25-1 combines with J gene TRBJ2-3; D might be TRBD1 (6 bases). The germline CDR1 and CDR2 sequences are MGHDK and SYGVNS. The CDR3 length is 11 residues. V was trimmed by 7 bases and J by 8 bases, leaving 10 bases between them. CDR3 nucleotides: TGTGCCAGCAAGGGGGACGGTACGCAGTATTTT. Translated, it gives CASKGDGTQYF.

V gene TRBV5-1 combines with J gene TRBJ2-3; maybe TRBD1 (5 bases). Trimming left V 0 bases short and J 2 bases short, with 13 bases between. The CDR3 extends over 16 amino acids. Germline V CDR1 and CDR2: SGHRS, YFSETQ. CDR3 coding DNA: TGCGCCAGCAGCTTGGGAGTTGGGGCTACCACAGATACGCAGTATTTT. This sequence encodes CASSLGVGATTDTQYF.

This clonotype was detected many times. V and J are TRBV5-1 and TRBJ2-3; no firm D call. Germline lookup yields CDR1 SGHRS and CDR2 YFSETQ. The CDR3 consists of 13 residues. Trimming cost V 2 bases and J 3 bases, with 7 bases left between them. The CDR3: CASSLDATDTQYF. In DNA, the CDR3 is TGCGCCAGCAGCTTAGATGCGACAGATACGCAGTATTTT.

This clonotype showed up many times. This chain links TRBV6-5 with TRBJ2-1, with 7 nucleotides matching TRBD2. Germline V gene sequence: CDR1 MNHEY, CDR2 SVGAGI. The CDR3 runs to 17 residues. V shed 5 bases, J shed 1 base, and the junction held 11 bases outside the gene matches. The CDR3 spells CASSAKTSQLSYNEQFF. As DNA, the CDR3 is TGTGCCAGCAGTGCAAAGACTAGCCAACTTTCCTACAATGAGCAGTTCTTC.

This clonotype was seen repeatedly, ten times or more. This chain uses TRBV20-1 with TRBJ1-2; D unclear. The ends were cut back, 1 base at V and 3 bases at J, with 9 bases in the middle. The germline CDR1 and CDR2 sequences are DFQATT and SNEGSKA (reference sequence). CDR3 length: 13 residues. CDR3 bases: TGCAGTGCTAGAGGGACGTGGGACTATGGCTACACCTTC. It yields the protein CSARGTWDYGYTF.

In this sample, this clonotype turned up many times. The chain combines TRBV20-1 with TRBJ2-2; D not resolved. Deletions cut 6 bases from V and 8 bases from J, with 10 bases between. Germline values: CDR1 DFQATT, CDR2 SNEGSKA (reference sequence). This CDR3 region has 11 residues. The CDR3 is CSAHGGGELFF. CDR3 nucleotide sequence: TGCAGTGCGCACGGTGGGGGGGAGCTGTTTTTT.

This clonotype was found many times. This chain joins TRBV5-1 and TRBJ2-2, with 9 bases that match TRBD1. The CDR3 contains 14 residues. Germline V lookup: CDR1 SGHRS, CDR2 YFSETQ. V was clipped by 6 bases and J by 5 bases; unmatched bases: 5. CDR3 amino acids: CASKRDRVTGELFF. CDR3 DNA sequence: TGCGCCAGCAAACGGGACAGGGTGACCGGGGAGCTGTTTTTT.

In this sample, this clonotype turned up many times. The J gene is TRBJ1-6, the V gene TRBV28, with D perhaps TRBD1 (5 bases). V dropped 6 bases and J dropped 9 bases, with 21 bases sitting between them. Germline V lookup: CDR1 MDHEN, CDR2 SYDVKM. The CDR3 has 16 amino acids. The CDR3 sequence: CASSNDRQPFTSPLHF. For the CDR3, the DNA is TGTGCCAGCAGCAACGATAGACAGCCGTTTACTTCACCCCTCCACTTT.

This clonotype was counted many times. The chain is built from TRBV11-2 and TRBJ1-1, with 8 bases matching TRBD1. Germline CDR1 and CDR2: SGHAT and FQNNGV. The ends lost 4 bases at V and 5 bases at J; junction bases unmatched: 6. The CDR3 covers 14 residues. CDR3 amino acids: CASSWQGAKTEAFF. CDR3 nucleotides: TGTGCCAGCAGCTGGCAGGGGGCTAAGACTGAAGCTTTCTTT.

This clonotype appeared many times. The V and J genes are TRBV20-1 and TRBJ2-7, with 9 bases lining up with TRBD1. The CDR3 covers 16 residues. Germline CDR1 reads DFQATT; CDR2 reads SNEGSKA (reference sequence). Trimming cost V 3 bases and J 2 bases; bases outside gene matches: 11. Here the CDR3 DNA reads TGCAGTGCTAGCCCCCCGACAGGGGGGCTTACCTACGAGCAGTACTTC. This sequence encodes CSASPPTGGLTYEQYF.

As for this clonotype: A much larger clone differs from this one at a single base, so this may be a read error. The chain carries TRBV7-9 and TRBJ1-2, with TRBD1 as a possible D gene (5 bases). Trimming stripped 3 bases from V and 6 bases from J, with 23 bases between. Germline V lookup: CDR1 SEHNR, CDR2 FQNEAQ (reference sequence). The CDR3 is 17 residues long. CDR3 sequence: CASSLGGNVPLGNGYTF. The CDR3 nucleotides are TGTGCCAGCAGCTTGGGGGGAAACGTACCCTTAGGGAATGGCTACACCTTC.

This clonotype was found many times. The chain couples TRBV20-1 to TRBJ2-3, with TRBD2 identical over 14 bases. Germline V gives CDR1 DFQATT, CDR2 SNEGSKA (reference sequence). The V and J ends lost 1 base and 6 bases, in that order; junction bases with no gene match: 9. This CDR3 comprises 17 residues. The CDR3 sequence: CSARVSTSGGALDTQYF. The CDR3 nucleotides are TGCAGTGCTAGAGTTTCGACTAGCGGGGGGGCCTTGGATACGCAGTATTTT.

Ten or more counts support this clonotype. V gene TRBV29-1 combines with J gene TRBJ2-7, with TRBD2 identical over 11 bases. The CDR3 totals 17 residues. Trimming removed 3 bases from V and 2 bases from J; junction bases left unmatched: 12. CDR1 is SQVTM and CDR2 is ANQGSEA in the germline V gene. The CDR3 protein is CSVESGLAADNTYEQYF. The DNA for the CDR3 is TGCAGCGTTGAGTCGGGACTAGCGGCCGATAATACCTACGAGCAGTACTTC.

This clonotype was picked up many times. This chain connects TRBV5-1 to TRBJ2-2; D possibly corresponds to TRBD1 (6 bases). This CDR3 region has 14 residues. Trimming removed 5 bases at V and 5 bases at J, with 13 bases between. The germline gives CDR1 SGHRS, CDR2 YFSETQ. The CDR3 reads CASRSGQGTGELFF. The CDR3 DNA reads TGCGCCAGCAGATCAGGCCAGGGGACCGGGGAGCTGTTTTTT.

This clonotype was seen repeatedly, ten times or more. The chain links TRBV5-1 to TRBJ2-2; no reliable D call. Germline lookup yields CDR1 SGHRS and CDR2 YFSETQ. The CDR3 spans 14 residues. V was shortened by 1 base and J by 1 base, with 5 bases between the two germline ends. The CDR3 is CASSLFGNTGELFF. As DNA, the CDR3 is TGCGCCAGCAGCTTGTTTGGGAACACCGGGGAGCTGTTTTTT.

This clonotype was seen repeatedly, ten times or more. The rearrangement uses TRBV5-1 and TRBJ1-3, with D hard to call. Trimming took 2 bases from V and 3 from J, leaving 12 bases between them. The CDR3 is 15 residues long. Germline V gene lookup returns CDR1 SGHRS and CDR2 YFSETQ. CDR3 coding DNA: TGCGCCAGCAGCTTCGGACGGCCGAATGGAAACACCATATATTTT. Its translation: CASSFGRPNGNTIYF.

With regard to this clonotype: The conserved phenylalanine or tryptophan is not found at the CDR3 terminus, so this likely reflects a read error. The CDR3 DNA reads as TGTGCCAGCAGTACCGGGACTAGCGGGGGGTACAATGAGCAGTTCTAC. Residues: CASSTGTSGGYNEQFY. The rearrangement joins TRBV27 to TRBJ2-1, with 15 nucleotides matching TRBD2. The V gene's germline CDR1 is MNHEY and CDR2 SMNVEV (reference sequence). Germline trimming cut 5 bases from V and 4 bases from J; bases unmatched to any gene: 3. This CDR3 has 16 residues.

This clonotype was found many times. The chain is built from TRBV20-1 and TRBJ2-1; 9 bases align to TRBD2. This CDR3 has 16 amino acids. Looked up from germline, CDR1 is DFQATT and CDR2 is SNEGSKA (reference sequence). With 0 bases clipped from V and 2 bases from J, the junction kept 5 bases outside the gene matches. The CDR3 reads CSARDYGGGAYNEQFF. Written as DNA, the CDR3 is TGCAGTGCTAGAGATTATGGCGGGGGGGCCTACAATGAGCAGTTCTTC.

This clonotype was found many times. The chain uses TRBV5-4 and TRBJ2-5; TRBD1 is a possible D gene (6 bases). Trimming took 6 bases from V and 4 from J, leaving 19 bases between them. Germline CDR1 and CDR2: SGHNT and YYREEE (reference sequence). CDR3 size: 15 residues. The CDR3 reads CASTLFQGPGETQYF. CDR3 sequence (DNA): TGTGCCAGCACCCTATTCCAGGGGCCGGGAGAGACCCAGTACTTC. Combining the CDR3 with reference TRBV5-4 and TRBJ2-5 gives the whole variable domain ETGVTQSPTHLIKTRGQQVTLRCSSQSGHNTVSWYQQALGQGPQFIFQYYREEENGRGNFPPRFSGLQFPNYSSELNVNALELDDSALYLCASTLFQGPGETQYFGPGTRLLVL.